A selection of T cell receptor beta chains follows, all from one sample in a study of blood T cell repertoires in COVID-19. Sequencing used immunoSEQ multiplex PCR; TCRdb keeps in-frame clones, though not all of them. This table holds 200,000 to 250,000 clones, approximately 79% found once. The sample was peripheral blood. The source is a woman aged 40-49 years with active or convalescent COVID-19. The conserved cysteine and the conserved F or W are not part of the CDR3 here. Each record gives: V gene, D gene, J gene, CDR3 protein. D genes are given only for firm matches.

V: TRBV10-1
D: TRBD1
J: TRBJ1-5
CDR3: ASITGGGNQPQH

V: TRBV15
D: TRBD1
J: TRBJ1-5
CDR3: ATSRGKTGKANQPQH

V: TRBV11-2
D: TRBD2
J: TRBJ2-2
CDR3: ASSSRGVLTGELF

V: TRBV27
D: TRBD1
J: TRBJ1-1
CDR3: ASSQDRGWFMNTEAF

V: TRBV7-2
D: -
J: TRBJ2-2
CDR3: ASRPHLGGTGELF

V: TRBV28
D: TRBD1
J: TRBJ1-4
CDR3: ASSSSPGTGEPTNEKLF

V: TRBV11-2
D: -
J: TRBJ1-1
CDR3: ASSLAVGGQTEAF

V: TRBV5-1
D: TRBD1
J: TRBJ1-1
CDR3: ASSLQGAGSEAF

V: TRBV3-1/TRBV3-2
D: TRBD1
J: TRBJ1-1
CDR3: ASSRQGALNTEAF

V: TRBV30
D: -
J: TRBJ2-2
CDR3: AWSRGGTNTGELF

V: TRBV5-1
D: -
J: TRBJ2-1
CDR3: ASSFGANEQF

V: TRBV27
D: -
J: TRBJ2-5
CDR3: ASSFAGSTQETQY

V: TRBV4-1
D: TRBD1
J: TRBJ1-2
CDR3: ASSQVDRVSNYGYT

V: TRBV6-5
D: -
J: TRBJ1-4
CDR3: ASRPPQGTNEKLF

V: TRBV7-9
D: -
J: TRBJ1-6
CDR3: ASTEQGNSPLH

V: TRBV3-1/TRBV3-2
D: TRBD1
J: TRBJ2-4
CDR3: ASSQFTGVNIQY

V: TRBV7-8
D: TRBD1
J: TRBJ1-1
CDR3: ASTEGQGTEAF

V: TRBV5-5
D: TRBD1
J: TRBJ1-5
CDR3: ASRQDRDQRQPQH

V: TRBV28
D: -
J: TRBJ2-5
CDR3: ARRETQY

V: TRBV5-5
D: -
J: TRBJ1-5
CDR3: ASSLGRGQPQH

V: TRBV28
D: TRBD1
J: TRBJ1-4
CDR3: ASSKLTGRREKLF

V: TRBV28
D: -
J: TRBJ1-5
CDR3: ASSFQAGVQPQH

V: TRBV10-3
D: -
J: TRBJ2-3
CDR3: AISERRDSTDTQY

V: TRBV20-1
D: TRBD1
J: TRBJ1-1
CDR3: SARGGQVAF

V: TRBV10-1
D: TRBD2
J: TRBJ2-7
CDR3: ASRPDEPHLAGGRVYEQY

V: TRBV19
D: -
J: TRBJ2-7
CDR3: ASSPQGIRYEQY

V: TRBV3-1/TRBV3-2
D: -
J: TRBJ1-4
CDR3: ASSQDLAGGRKLF

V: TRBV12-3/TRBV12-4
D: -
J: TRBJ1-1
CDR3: ASILWGVEAF

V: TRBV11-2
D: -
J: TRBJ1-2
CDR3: ASSFLPEGYGYT

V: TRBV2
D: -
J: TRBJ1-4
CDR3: ASSGESDEKLF

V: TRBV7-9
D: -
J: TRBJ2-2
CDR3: ASSLVQTGTGELF

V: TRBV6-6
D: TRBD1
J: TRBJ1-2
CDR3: ASKTDQGGYGYT

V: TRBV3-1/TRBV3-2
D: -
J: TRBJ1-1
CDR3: ASSPRGDTEAF

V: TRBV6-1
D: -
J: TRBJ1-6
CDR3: ASSEAGPNSPLH

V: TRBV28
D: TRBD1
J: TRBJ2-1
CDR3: ASSLGTGIEDEQF

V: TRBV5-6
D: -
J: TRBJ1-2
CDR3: ASSLDPGWDGYT

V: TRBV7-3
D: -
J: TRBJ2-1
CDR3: ASSPQAGASYNEQF

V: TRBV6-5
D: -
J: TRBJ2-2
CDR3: ASIQGIATGELF

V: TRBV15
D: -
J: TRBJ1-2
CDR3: ATSRVDRSYGYT

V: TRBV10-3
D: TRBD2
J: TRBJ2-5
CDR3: ARGPAGGVEETQY

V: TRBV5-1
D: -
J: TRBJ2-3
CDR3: ASSSTGSSDTQY

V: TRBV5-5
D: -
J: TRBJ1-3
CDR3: ASSLWGVSGNTIY

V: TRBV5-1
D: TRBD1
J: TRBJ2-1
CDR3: ASSRTGGNEQF

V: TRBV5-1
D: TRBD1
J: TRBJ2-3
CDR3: ASSKGQGSTDTQY

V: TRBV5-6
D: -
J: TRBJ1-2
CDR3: ASSLMHQVVGNYGYT

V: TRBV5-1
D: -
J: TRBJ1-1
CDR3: ASSFGQSNTEAF

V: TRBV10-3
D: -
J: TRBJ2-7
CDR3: AISPGVEQY

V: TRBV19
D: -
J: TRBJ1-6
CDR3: ASSMPGLKANSPLH

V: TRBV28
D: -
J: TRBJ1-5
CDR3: ASKLSPRDNQPQH

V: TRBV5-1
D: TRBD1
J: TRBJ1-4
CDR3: ASSLTGQGYSEKLF

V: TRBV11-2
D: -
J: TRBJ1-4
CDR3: ASSLAGFEKLF